This TCR beta chain was profiled in a study of Ad26.COV2.S vaccination and SARS-CoV-2 variants. Study results and limitations: Greater spike-specific TCR breadth was seen in vaccine recipients than in placebo recipients.

As for treatment: 19 received Ad26.COV2.S at low or high dose, single or two shots; several received placebo; per-sample allocation not given. Sampling occurred on day 63 after the first vaccine or placebo injection. Only in-frame clones appear in the TCRdb table, and some are missing; sequencing was by immunoSEQ multiplex PCR. Of roughly 700,000 clones listed, more than 70% are singletons. Concerning this clone: Its antigen remains unidentified.

Sequencing used peripheral blood, obtained in a trial of Ad26.COV2.S vaccine versus placebo. The receptor comes from a person aged 18 to 65 who received the Ad26.COV2.S COVID-19 vaccine or a placebo.

CDR3: CASSIGGGGFNQPQHF. CDR3 sequence (DNA): TGTGCCAGTAGTATAGGGGGAGGGGGCTTCAATCAGCCCCAGCATTTT. The chain joins TRBV19 to TRBJ1-5; 7 positions agree with TRBD1. Germline CDR1 LNHDA, CDR2 SQIVND (reference sequence). The CDR3 spans 16 residues. V was clipped by 1 base and J by 3 bases; unmatched bases: 6.